This TCR beta chain was sequenced for a study of blood T cell repertoires in COVID-19. Study in general: Specimens from acute and convalescent COVID-19 originated in the United States, Italy and Spain.

The repertoire was sequenced with immunoSEQ multiplex PCR; TCRdb's copy has only in-frame clones and lacks some. The sample has 150,000 to 200,000 clones; 86% are singletons. The germline V gene has CDR1 SNHLY and CDR2 FYNNEI. Trimming at V came to 8 bases and at J to 1 base, leaving 7 bases not matched to a gene. CDR3 length: 17 residues. The chain combines TRBV2 with TRBJ2-4, with TRBD2 identical over 14 bases. Specimen: PBMCs or T cells enriched from blood (not recorded which). This TCR was sampled from a woman aged 25 to 39 who had recovered from COVID-19. The CDR3 loop reads CASVTGLAGVAKNIQYF. DNA of the CDR3: TGTGCCAGCGTAACGGGACTAGCGGGAGTCGCCAAAAACATTCAGTACTTC.